These T cell receptor beta chains were read from a single sample in a study of CXCR3-negative and CXCR3-positive naive CD8 T cells. For each CDR3 protein, TCRdb gives one entry from its re-call of the 5' RACE reads, without DNA. The sample table includes over 35,000 distinct CDR3 sequences. The specimen sequenced was naive CXCR3- CD8+ T cells from blood. The origin of the receptors is a human donor in good health. Some clones in this sample may be carry-over from other donors' samples. The CDR3 runs from the conserved cysteine through the conserved F or W. Each record gives: clone size, J gene, V gene, CDR3 protein. Clone size, where shown, is once, few, many, or a class for clones that have expanded.

size: .
J: TRBJ2-3
V: TRBV29-1
CDR3: CSVEELAGSTDTQYF

size: .
J: TRBJ2-4
V: TRBV29-1
CDR3: CSVVNGLEEDIQYF

size: .
J: TRBJ2-1
V: TRBV14
CDR3: CASSHLGQKDNEQFF

size: .
J: TRBJ2-1
V: TRBV5-1
CDR3: CASSLAVKAWGASYNEQFF

size: .
J: TRBJ1-1
V: TRBV9
CDR3: CASSPPGPQDTEAFF

size: .
J: TRBJ2-1
V: TRBV7-7
CDR3: CASSPGQALYNEQFF

size: .
J: TRBJ2-7
V: TRBV2
CDR3: CASTRGWDFSYEQYF

size: .
J: TRBJ1-1
V: TRBV1
CDR3: CTSSQHRWAGVSEAFF

size: .
J: TRBJ2-1
V: TRBV7-6
CDR3: CASSPTGTSGYNEQFF

size: .
J: TRBJ2-7
V: TRBV6-2/TRBV6-3
CDR3: CASSYGTSTYEQYF

size: .
J: TRBJ1-3
V: TRBV29-1
CDR3: CSVVPLSENTIYF

size: .
J: TRBJ2-1
V: TRBV30
CDR3: CASDGASYNEQFF

size: .
J: TRBJ1-5
V: TRBV5-1
CDR3: CASSWDSNQPQHF

size: .
J: TRBJ1-5
V: TRBV28
CDR3: CASSPNQPQHF

size: .
J: TRBJ2-7
V: TRBV10-3
CDR3: CAISESSAVWQYF

size: .
J: TRBJ2-7
V: TRBV7-2
CDR3: CASSPYRGRTYEQYF

size: .
J: TRBJ1-4
V: TRBV10-3
CDR3: CAIRDRDTENEKLFF

size: .
J: TRBJ1-5
V: TRBV28
CDR3: CASSLVGQGNQPQHF

size: .
J: TRBJ2-3
V: TRBV15
CDR3: CATSRVGDTDTQYF

size: .
J: TRBJ2-5
V: TRBV23-1
CDR3: CASRRDRGREETQYF

size: .
J: TRBJ2-3
V: TRBV6-6
CDR3: CASSSSTFSGIIADTQYF

size: .
J: TRBJ2-5
V: TRBV28
CDR3: CASSKLSGTVYQETQYF

size: .
J: TRBJ1-1
V: TRBV7-9
CDR3: CASSLTNTEAFF

size: .
J: TRBJ2-7
V: TRBV6-2/TRBV6-3
CDR3: CASSYRDNSYEQYF

size: .
J: TRBJ1-1
V: TRBV5-5
CDR3: CASSYSGFNTEAFF

size: .
J: TRBJ2-5
V: TRBV2
CDR3: CASSGGGGETQYF

size: .
J: TRBJ1-1
V: TRBV13
CDR3: CASSLEGAGGNTEAFF

size: .
J: TRBJ1-1
V: TRBV6-2/TRBV6-3
CDR3: CASSYASDRLNTEAFF

size: .
J: TRBJ2-1
V: TRBV6-2/TRBV6-3
CDR3: CASSYSPIGPDYNEQFF

size: .
J: TRBJ2-1
V: TRBV29-1
CDR3: CSVDGTSGRGNEQFF

size: .
J: TRBJ2-5
V: TRBV10-2
CDR3: CASSLAGSQETQYF

size: .
J: TRBJ2-7
V: TRBV19
CDR3: CASSPGTSGRLEQYF

size: .
J: TRBJ2-7
V: TRBV29-1
CDR3: CSASGTSGPFRHEQYF

size: .
J: TRBJ2-7
V: TRBV7-9
CDR3: CASSFGAYEQYF

size: .
J: TRBJ2-1
V: TRBV29-1
CDR3: CSAWGGLAGFNEQFF

size: .
J: TRBJ2-5
V: TRBV4-3
CDR3: CASSQALRWGGAGDVTQYF

size: .
J: TRBJ2-1
V: TRBV10-2
CDR3: CATTGGHEQFF

size: .
J: TRBJ2-7
V: TRBV23-1
CDR3: CASSPRTEYEQYF

size: .
J: TRBJ2-7
V: TRBV6-2/TRBV6-3
CDR3: CASSRVTAEQYF

size: .
J: TRBJ2-1
V: TRBV12-3/TRBV12-4
CDR3: CASSHLAAYNEQFF

size: .
J: TRBJ2-3
V: TRBV3-1
CDR3: CASSQETLAGEPGTDTQYF

size: .
J: TRBJ1-1
V: TRBV4-3
CDR3: CASSQPFGETATEAFF

size: .
J: TRBJ1-5
V: TRBV14
CDR3: CASSQGGLQPQHF

size: .
J: TRBJ2-1
V: TRBV12-3/TRBV12-4
CDR3: CATGSYNEQFF

size: .
J: TRBJ1-2
V: TRBV28
CDR3: CASSLDGVGAYGYTF

size: .
J: TRBJ2-7
V: TRBV14
CDR3: CASSAHGDILAGRDEQYF

size: .
J: TRBJ2-5
V: TRBV6-2/TRBV6-3
CDR3: CASSYSDFQETQYF

size: .
J: TRBJ2-2
V: TRBV20-1
CDR3: CSASGGYTGELFF

size: .
J: TRBJ2-7
V: TRBV5-4
CDR3: CASSSTGTASSYEQYF

size: .
J: TRBJ2-2
V: TRBV7-3
CDR3: CASSSGQGATGELFF

size: .
J: TRBJ2-1
V: TRBV12-3/TRBV12-4
CDR3: CASSSNVELGRGEQFF

size: .
J: TRBJ2-7
V: TRBV7-8
CDR3: CASSHWAGSSYEQYF

size: .
J: TRBJ2-5
V: TRBV14
CDR3: CASSQDRIWTGQETQYF

size: .
J: TRBJ2-3
V: TRBV18
CDR3: CASSPPWDPSSDTQYF

size: .
J: TRBJ1-2
V: TRBV12-3/TRBV12-4
CDR3: CPSSFLRGREGYGYTF

size: medium-sized
J: TRBJ2-2
V: TRBV28
CDR3: CATLGLAVPNTGELFF

size: .
J: TRBJ2-1
V: TRBV3-1
CDR3: CASSQAYNEQFF

size: .
J: TRBJ2-3
V: TRBV5-5
CDR3: CASTLPPGEGTDTQYF

size: .
J: TRBJ2-6
V: TRBV19
CDR3: CASSPLAGRDYSGANVLTF